This TCR beta chain was profiled in a study of blood T cell repertoires in COVID-19. Germline trimming cut 4 bases from V and 4 bases from J; bases unmatched to any gene: 3. There are 12 residues in the CDR3. Per the germline V gene, CDR1 is GTSNPN and CDR2 is SVGIG (reference sequence). Generated by immunoSEQ multiplex PCR, the TCRdb table keeps only in-frame clones and is missing some. The table includes about 180,000 clones, 86% detected once. The sequence was collected from a woman aged 25 to 39 with active or convalescent COVID-19. Sequencing was carried out using peripheral blood. The chain employs TRBV30 and TRBJ1-2, with 7 bases aligning to TRBD1. The CDR3 DNA reads TGTGCCTGGACGACAGGGACCTATGGCTACACCTTC. Protein sequence: CAWTTGTYGYTF.